The source of this T cell receptor beta chain is a study of OX40 agonist ivuxolimab in advanced cancers. The assay was immunoSEQ multiplex PCR, and TCRdb's table has in-frame clones only and misses some. The sample lists tens of thousands of clones, more than 70% occurring once. The sample was CD4+ or CD8+ T cells sorted from blood, taken in a trial of the OX40 agonist ivuxolimab. This sequence was found in an adult with an advanced solid tumor such as melanoma, head and neck, liver or kidney cancer.

In DNA form, the CDR3 reads TGTGCCAGTAGAGGGACTTTCGACCGCACAGATACGCAGTATTTT. Protein product: CASRGTFDRTDTQYF. The chain employs TRBV19 and TRBJ2-3, with D possibly matching TRBD2 (6 bases). Trimming took off 6 bases at V and 1 base at J, with 14 bases between the two ends. Germline values: CDR1 LNHDA, CDR2 SQIVND (reference sequence). The CDR3 loop spans 15 amino acids.